This T cell receptor (beta chain) was identified in a study of low-dose radiotherapy and immunotherapy resistance in tumors. This clonotype was recorded once. Mismatch with germline at one junction end may stem from a read error. As to time point: after trial treatment. Treatment defined: LDRT plus nivolumab, ipilimumab, low-dose cyclophosphamide and aspirin (RACIN trial). Gene-specific TRAV and TRBV primers were used for first-strand cDNA, covering alpha and beta chains. Using a constant-region primer together with a V-primer adapter, TCRs were subjected to around 22 PCR cycles of amplification. TCRdb re-called the reads through MiXCR, storing one row per CDR3 protein. The table lists roughly 30,000 distinct CDR3 sequences, under 55% of them singletons, with approximately 6% in the top ten. The CDR3 consists of 14 residues. Germline V CDR1 and CDR2: SGHNT, YYREEE (reference sequence).

This TCR was sampled from a male donor with gallbladder cancer. The chain links TRBV5-4 to TRBJ2-1; 7 bases agree with TRBD2. Sequenced material: PBMCs, taken after low-dose radiotherapy plus immunotherapy. The chain's CDR3 is CANSLGVRDYEQFF. DNA of the CDR3: TGTGCCAACAGCTTGGGCGTGCGGGACTACGAGCAGTTCTTC.